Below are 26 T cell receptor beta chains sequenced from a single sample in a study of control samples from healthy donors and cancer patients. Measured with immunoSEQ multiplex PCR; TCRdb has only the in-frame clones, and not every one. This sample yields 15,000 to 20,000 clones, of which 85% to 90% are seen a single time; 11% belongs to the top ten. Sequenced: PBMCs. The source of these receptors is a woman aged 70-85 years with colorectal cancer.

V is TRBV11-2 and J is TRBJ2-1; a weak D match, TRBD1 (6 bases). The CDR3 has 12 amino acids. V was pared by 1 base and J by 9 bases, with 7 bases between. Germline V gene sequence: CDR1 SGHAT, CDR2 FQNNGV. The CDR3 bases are TGTGCCAGCAGCTTAGGGGGGCCTGAGCAGTTCTTC. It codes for CASSLGGPEQFF.

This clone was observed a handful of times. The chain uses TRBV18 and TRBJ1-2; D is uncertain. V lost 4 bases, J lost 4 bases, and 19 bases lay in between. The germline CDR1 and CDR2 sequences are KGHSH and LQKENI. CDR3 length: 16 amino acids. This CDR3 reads CASSHGRTGSLYGYTF. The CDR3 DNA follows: TGTGCCAGCTCACATGGACGTACTGGGAGCCTCTATGGCTACACCTTC.

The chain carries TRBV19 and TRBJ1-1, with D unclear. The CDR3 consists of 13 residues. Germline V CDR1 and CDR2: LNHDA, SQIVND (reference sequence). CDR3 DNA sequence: TGTGCTACTACTGTCCCACTGAACACTGAAGCTTTCTTT. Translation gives CATTVPLNTEAFF.

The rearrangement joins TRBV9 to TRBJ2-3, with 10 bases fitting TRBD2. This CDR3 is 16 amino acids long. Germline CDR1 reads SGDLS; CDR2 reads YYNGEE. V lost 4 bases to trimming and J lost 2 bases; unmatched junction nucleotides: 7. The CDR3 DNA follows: TGTGCCAGCAGCATAGCGGGGGGCTCTCCCACAGATACGCAGTATTTT. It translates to CASSIAGGSPTDTQYF.

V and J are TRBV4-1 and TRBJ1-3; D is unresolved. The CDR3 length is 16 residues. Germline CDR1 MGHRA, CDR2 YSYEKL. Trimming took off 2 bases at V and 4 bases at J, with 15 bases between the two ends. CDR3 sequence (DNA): TGCGCCAGCAGCCAACCCGAAGCTCCACCGGGAAACACCATATATTTT. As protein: CASSQPEAPPGNTIYF.

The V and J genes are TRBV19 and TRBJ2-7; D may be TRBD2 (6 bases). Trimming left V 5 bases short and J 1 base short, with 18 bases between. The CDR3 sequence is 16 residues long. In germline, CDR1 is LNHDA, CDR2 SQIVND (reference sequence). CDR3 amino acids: CASSAHLSGLSYEQYF. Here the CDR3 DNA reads TGTGCCAGTAGTGCACACCTTTCGGGACTTTCCTACGAGCAGTACTTC.

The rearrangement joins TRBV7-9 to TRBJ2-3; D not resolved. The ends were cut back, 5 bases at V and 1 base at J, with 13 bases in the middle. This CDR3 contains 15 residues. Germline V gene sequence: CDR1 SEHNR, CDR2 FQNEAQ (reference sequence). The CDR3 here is CASSPRPVGTDTQYF. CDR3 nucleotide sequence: TGTGCCAGCAGCCCCCGTCCAGTGGGCACAGATACGCAGTATTTT. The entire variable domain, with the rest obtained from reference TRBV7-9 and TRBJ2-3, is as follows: DTGVSQNPRHKITKRGQNVTFRCDPISEHNRLYWYRQTLGQGPEFLTYFQNEAQLEKSRLLSDRFSAERPKGSFSTLEIQRTEQGDSAMYLCASSPRPVGTDTQYFGPGTRLTVL.

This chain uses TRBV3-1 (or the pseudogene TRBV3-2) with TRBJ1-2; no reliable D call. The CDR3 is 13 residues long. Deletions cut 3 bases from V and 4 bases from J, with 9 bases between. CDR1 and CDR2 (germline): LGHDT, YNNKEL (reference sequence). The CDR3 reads CASSHGHVYGYTF. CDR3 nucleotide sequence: TGTGCCAGCAGCCATGGGCATGTCTATGGCTACACCTTC.

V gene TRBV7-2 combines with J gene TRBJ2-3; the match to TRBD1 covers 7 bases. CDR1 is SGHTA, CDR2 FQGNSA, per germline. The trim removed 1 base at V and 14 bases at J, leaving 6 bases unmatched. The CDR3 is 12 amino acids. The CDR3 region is CASSLVETGPYF. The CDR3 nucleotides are TGTGCCAGCAGCTTAGTCGAGACAGGGCCGTATTTT.

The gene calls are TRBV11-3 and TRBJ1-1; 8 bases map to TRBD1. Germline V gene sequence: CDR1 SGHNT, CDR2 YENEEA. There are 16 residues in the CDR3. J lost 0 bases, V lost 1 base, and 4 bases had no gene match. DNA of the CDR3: TGTGCCAGCAGCTTAGGGCGGACAGGGTTGAACACTGAAGCTTTCTTT. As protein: CASSLGRTGLNTEAFF. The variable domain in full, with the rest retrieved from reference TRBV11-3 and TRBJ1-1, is EAGVVQSPRYKIIEKKQPVAFWCNPISGHNTLYWYLQNLGQGPELLIRYENEEAVDDSQLPKDRFSAERLKGVDSTLKIQPAELGDSAVYLCASSLGRTGLNTEAFFGQGTRLTVV.

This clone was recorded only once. The CDR3 DNA sequence: TGTGCCAGCAGCTTAGTTTTCCGACAGGGGGACTCTGAAGCTTTCTTT. Encoded protein: CASSLVFRQGDSEAFF. The J gene is TRBJ1-1, the V gene TRBV7-2; TRBD1 matches at 9 bases. This CDR3 has 16 amino acids. CDR1 SGHTA and CDR2 FQGNSA come from the germline V gene. V gave up 1 base and J gave up 6 bases; unmatched junction bases: 9. The full variable domain, its missing parts supplied by reference TRBV7-2 and TRBJ1-1, is GAGVSQSPSNKVTEKGKDVELRCDPISGHTALYWYRQSLGQGLEFLIYFQGNSAPDKSGLPSDRFSAERTGGSVSTLTIQRTQQEDSAVYLCASSLVFRQGDSEAFFGQGTRLTVV.

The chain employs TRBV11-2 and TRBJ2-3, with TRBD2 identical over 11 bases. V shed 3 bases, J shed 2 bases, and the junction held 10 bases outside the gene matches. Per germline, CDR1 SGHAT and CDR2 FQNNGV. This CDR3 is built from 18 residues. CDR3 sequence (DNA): TGTGCCAGCAGCTTCACTAGCGGGGGCCCGTCTGTCACAGATACGCAGTATTTT. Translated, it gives CASSFTSGGPSVTDTQYF.

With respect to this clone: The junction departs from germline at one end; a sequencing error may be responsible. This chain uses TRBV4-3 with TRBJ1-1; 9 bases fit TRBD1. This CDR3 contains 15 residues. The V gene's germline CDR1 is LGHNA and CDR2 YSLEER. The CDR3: CAGSQEYTGGTEALF. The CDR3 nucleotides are TGCGCCGGCAGCCAAGAGTATACAGGGGGCACTGAAGCTCTCTTT.

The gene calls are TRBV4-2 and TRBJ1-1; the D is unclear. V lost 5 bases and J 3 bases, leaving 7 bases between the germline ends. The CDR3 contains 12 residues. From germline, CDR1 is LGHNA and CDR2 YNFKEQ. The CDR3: CASSTRDTEAFF. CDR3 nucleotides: TGTGCCAGCAGCACCCGAGACACTGAAGCTTTCTTT.

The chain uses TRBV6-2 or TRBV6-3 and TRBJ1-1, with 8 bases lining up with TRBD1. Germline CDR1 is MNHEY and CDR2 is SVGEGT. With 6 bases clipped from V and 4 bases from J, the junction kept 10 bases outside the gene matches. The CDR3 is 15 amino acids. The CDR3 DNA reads TGTGCCAGCAGCCCCCCCGGACAGGGATCCACTGAAGCTTTCTTT. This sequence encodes CASSPPGQGSTEAFF.

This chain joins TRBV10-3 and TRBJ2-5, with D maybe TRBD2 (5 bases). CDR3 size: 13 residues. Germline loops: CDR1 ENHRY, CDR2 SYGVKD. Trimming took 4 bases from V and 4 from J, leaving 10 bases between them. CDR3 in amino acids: CAISGGGRETQYF. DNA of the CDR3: TGTGCCATCAGTGGCGGCGGGCGAGAGACCCAGTACTTC.

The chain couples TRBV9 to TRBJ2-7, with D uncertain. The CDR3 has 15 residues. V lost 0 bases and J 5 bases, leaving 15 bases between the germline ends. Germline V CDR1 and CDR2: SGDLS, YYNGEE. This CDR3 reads CASSVGPPFNDEQYF. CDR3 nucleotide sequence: TGTGCCAGCAGCGTAGGCCCCCCCTTTAACGACGAGCAGTACTTC.

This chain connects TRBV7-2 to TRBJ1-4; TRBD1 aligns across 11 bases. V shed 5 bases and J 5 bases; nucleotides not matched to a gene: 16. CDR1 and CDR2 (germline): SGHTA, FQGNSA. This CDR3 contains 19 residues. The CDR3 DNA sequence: TGTGCCAGCAGCACCCCCTTGGGACAGGGGGGATTGGGGAATGAAAAACTGTTTTTT. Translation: CASSTPLGQGGLGNEKLFF.

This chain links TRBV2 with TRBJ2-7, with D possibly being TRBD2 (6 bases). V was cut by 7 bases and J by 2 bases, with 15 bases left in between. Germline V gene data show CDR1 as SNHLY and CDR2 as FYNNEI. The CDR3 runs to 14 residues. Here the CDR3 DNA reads TGTGCCAGCACCTGGGGGGACGGGCCCTACGAGCAGTACTTC. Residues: CASTWGDGPYEQYF.

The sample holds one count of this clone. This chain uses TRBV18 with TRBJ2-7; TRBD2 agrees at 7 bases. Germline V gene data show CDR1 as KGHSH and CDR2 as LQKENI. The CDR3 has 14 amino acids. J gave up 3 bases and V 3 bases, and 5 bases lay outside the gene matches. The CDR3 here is CASSPASGNYEQYF. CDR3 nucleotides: TGTGCCAGCTCACCTGCTAGCGGAAACTACGAGCAGTACTTC.

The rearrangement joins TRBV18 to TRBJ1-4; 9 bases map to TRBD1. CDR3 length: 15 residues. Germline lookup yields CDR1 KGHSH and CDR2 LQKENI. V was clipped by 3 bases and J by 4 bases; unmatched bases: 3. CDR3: CASSPRQGDNEKLFF. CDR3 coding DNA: TGTGCCAGCTCACCCCGACAGGGGGATAATGAAAAACTGTTTTTT.

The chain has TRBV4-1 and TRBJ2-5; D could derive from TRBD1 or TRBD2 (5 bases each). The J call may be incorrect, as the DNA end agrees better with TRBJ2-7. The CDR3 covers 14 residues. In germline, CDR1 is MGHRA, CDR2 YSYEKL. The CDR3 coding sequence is TGCGCCAGCAGCCAGTACGAGGGGCTCTACGAGCAGTACTTC. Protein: CASSQYEGLYEQYF.

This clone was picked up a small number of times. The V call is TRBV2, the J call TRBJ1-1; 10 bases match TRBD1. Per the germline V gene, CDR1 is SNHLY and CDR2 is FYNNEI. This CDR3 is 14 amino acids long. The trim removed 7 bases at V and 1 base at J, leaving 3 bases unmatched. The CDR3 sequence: CASIRDRGNTEAFF. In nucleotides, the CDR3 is TGTGCCAGCATAAGGGACAGGGGGAACACTGAAGCTTTCTTT.

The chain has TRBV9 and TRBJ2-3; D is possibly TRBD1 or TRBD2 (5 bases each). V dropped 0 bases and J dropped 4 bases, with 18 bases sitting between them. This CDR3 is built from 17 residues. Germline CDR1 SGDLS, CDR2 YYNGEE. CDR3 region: CASSVAPPGAGADTQYF. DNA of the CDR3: TGTGCCAGCAGCGTAGCTCCCCCCGGGGCCGGGGCAGATACGCAGTATTTT.

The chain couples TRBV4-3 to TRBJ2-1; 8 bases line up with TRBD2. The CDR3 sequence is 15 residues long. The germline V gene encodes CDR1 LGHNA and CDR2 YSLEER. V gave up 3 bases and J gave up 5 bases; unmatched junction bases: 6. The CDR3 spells CASSHFPTSDNEQFF. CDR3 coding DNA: TGCGCCAGCAGCCATTTTCCGACTAGCGACAATGAGCAGTTCTTC.

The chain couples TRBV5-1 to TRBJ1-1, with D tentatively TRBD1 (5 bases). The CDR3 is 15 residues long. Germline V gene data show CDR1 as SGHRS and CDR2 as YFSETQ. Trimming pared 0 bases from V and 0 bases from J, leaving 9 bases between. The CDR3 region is CASSLAPGVNTEAFF. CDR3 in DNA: TGCGCCAGCAGCTTGGCGCCGGGGGTGAACACTGAAGCTTTCTTT.